These 7 T cell receptor beta chains came from one sample sequenced in a study of cytomegalovirus exposure and HLA in healthy donors. The assay was immunoSEQ multiplex PCR, and TCRdb's table has in-frame clones only and misses some. The sample records 150,000 to 200,000 clones, approximately 87% being singletons. Material: PBMCs. The receptors were gathered from a woman aged 25-40 years in good health and CMV-seronegative.

The genes are TRBV15 and TRBJ2-1; 10 nucleotides match TRBD2. Germline CDR1 and CDR2: LNHNV and YYDKDF (reference sequence). The CDR3 runs 18 residues. V lost 4 bases to trimming and J lost 7 bases; unmatched junction nucleotides: 16. CDR3 DNA sequence: TGTGCCACCAGCATACGAGCGGGGGGGCCCCTTGGTGTGAATGAGCAGTTCTTC. Its translation: CATSIRAGGPLGVNEQFF.

The chain is built from TRBV4-2 and TRBJ2-1; the D gene is possibly TRBD2 (5 bases). The V end lost 2 bases, the J end lost 8 bases, and 19 bases lay between the germline ends. The CDR3 is made up of 16 amino acids. Germline V gene lookup returns CDR1 LGHNA and CDR2 YNFKEQ. The DNA of the CDR3 is TGTGCCAGCAGCCAAAGCGAGGTAATGGACGGGGATGAGCAGTTCTTC. It codes for CASSQSEVMDGDEQFF.

V gene TRBV11-2 combines with J gene TRBJ2-7; tentative D call: TRBD1 (6 bases). CDR1 is SGHAT and CDR2 is FQNNGV in the germline V gene. V shed 3 bases and J shed 7 bases, with 13 bases lying between them. The CDR3 contains 13 residues. The CDR3 spells CASSFSAGVEQYF. For the CDR3, the DNA is TGTGCCAGCAGCTTCTCGGCAGGGGTTGAGCAGTACTTC.

The chain recombines TRBV5-6 with TRBJ1-2; D possibly corresponds to TRBD1 (5 bases). CDR3 size: 14 residues. Germline-derived CDR1 and CDR2 are SGHDT and YYEEEE. The germline V and J ends were trimmed by 4 bases and 5 bases, with 15 bases remaining between them. This chain's CDR3 is CASSGWGDGYGYTF. CDR3 sequence (DNA): TGTGCCAGCAGCGGTTGGGGGGATGGGTATGGCTACACCTTC. The whole variable domain, remainder taken from reference TRBV5-6 and TRBJ1-2, is DAGVTQSPTHLIKTRGQQVTLRCSPKSGHDTVSWYQQALGQGPQFIFQYYEEEERQRGNFPDRFSGHQFPNYSSELNVNALLLGDSALYLCASSGWGDGYGYTFGSGTRLTVV.

This sequence joins TRBV27 and TRBJ1-1, with no clear D. The V gene's germline CDR1 is MNHEY and CDR2 SMNVEV (reference sequence). The length of the CDR3 is 15 residues. Deletions cut 3 bases from V and 0 bases from J, with 11 bases between. CDR3 DNA sequence: TGTGCCAGCAGTTTTCGTCCGGGAATGAACACTGAAGCTTTCTTT. It codes for CASSFRPGMNTEAFF.

The chain links TRBV4-2 to TRBJ1-4; TRBD1 matches 10 bases. V lost 1 base and J lost 5; bases outside the gene matches: 1. Germline V gene data show CDR1 as LGHNA and CDR2 as YNFKEQ. CDR3 length equals 15 residues. DNA for the CDR3: TGTGCCAGCAGCCAAGTGGGACAGGGGAATGAAAAACTGTTTTTT. This sequence encodes CASSQVGQGNEKLFF.

This chain uses TRBV7-8 with TRBJ2-7, with 12 bases identical to TRBD2. Trimming at V came to 1 base and at J to 0 bases, leaving 7 bases not matched to a gene. The CDR3 has 18 amino acids. Germline lookup yields CDR1 SGHVS and CDR2 FQNEAQ. This CDR3 is CASSLGTSGGTSSYEQYF. CDR3 coding DNA: TGTGCCAGCAGCTTAGGAACTAGCGGGGGGACTAGCTCCTACGAGCAGTACTTC.